Included here is one T cell receptor (beta chain) sequence, with context. Its specificity is unknown. Some clones are missing from TCRdb's copy, which holds only in-frame ones; the method was immunoSEQ multiplex PCR. The sample has roughly 120,000 clones, more than 70% seen once. These data originate in a study of cytomegalovirus exposure and HLA in healthy donors. Whole-study results and caveats: The study flagged some 180 TCR beta chains as cytomegalovirus-associated.

There are 14 residues in the CDR3. The germline CDR1 and CDR2 sequences are SGHRS and YFSETQ. V shed 4 bases and J shed 2 bases, with 10 bases lying between them. The specimen sequenced was PBMCs. The chain employs TRBV5-1 and TRBJ1-3, with D possibly being TRBD1 (5 bases). This TCR derives from a man between 18 and 35 years old in good health and CMV-seronegative. DNA for the CDR3: TGCGCCAGCAGCAGCAGGGATCCTGGAAACACCATATATTTT. Translation: CASSSRDPGNTIYF.